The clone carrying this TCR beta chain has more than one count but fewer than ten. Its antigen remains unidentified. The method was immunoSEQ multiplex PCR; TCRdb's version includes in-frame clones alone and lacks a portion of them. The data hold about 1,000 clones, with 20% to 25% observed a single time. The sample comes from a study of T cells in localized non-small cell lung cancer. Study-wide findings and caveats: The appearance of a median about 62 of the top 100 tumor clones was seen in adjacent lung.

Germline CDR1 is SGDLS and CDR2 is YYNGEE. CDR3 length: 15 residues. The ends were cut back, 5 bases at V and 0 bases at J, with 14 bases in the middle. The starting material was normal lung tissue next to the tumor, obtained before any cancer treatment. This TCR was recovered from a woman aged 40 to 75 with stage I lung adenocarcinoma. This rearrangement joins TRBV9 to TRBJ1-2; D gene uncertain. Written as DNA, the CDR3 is TGTGCCAGCAGTATCATACAGCGTGCTAACTATGGCTACACCTTC. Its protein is CASSIIQRANYGYTF.